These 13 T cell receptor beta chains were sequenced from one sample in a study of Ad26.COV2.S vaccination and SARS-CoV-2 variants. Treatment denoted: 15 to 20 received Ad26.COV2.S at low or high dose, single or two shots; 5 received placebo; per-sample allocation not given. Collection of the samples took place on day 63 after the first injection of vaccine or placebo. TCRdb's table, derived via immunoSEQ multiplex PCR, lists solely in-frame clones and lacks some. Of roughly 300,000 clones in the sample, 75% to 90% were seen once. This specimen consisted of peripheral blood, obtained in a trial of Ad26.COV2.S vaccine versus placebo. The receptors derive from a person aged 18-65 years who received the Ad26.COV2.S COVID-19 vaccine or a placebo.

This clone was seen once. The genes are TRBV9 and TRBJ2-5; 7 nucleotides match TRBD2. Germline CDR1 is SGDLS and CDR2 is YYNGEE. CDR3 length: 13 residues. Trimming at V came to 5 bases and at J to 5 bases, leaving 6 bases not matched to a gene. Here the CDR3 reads CASRKAGEETQYF. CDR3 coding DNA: TGTGCCAGCAGGAAGGCGGGGGAGGAGACCCAGTACTTC. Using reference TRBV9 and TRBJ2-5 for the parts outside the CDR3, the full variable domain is DSGVTQTPKHLITATGQRVTLRCSPRSGDLSVYWYQQSLDQGLQFLIQYYNGEERAKGNILERFSAQQFPDLHSELNLSSLELGDSALYFCASRKAGEETQYFGPGTRLLVL.

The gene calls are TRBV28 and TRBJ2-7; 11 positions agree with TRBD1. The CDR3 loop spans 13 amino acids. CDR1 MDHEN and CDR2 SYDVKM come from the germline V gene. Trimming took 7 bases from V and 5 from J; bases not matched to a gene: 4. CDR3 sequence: CASKGQGVHEQYF. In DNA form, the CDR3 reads TGTGCCAGCAAGGGACAGGGGGTCCACGAGCAGTACTTC. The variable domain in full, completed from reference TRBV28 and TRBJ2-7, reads DVKVTQSSRYLVKRTGEKVFLECVQDMDHENMFWYRQDPGLGLRLIYFSYDVKMKEKGDIPEGYSVSREKKERFSLILESASTNQTSMYLCASKGQGVHEQYFGPGTRLTVT.

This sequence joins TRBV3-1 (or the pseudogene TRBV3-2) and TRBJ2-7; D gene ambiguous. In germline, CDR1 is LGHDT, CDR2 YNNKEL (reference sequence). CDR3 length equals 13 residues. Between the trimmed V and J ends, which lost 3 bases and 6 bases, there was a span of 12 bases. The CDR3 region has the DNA TGTGCCAGCAGCCAGTTGGACGTACGCGAGCAGTACTTC. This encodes CASSQLDVREQYF.

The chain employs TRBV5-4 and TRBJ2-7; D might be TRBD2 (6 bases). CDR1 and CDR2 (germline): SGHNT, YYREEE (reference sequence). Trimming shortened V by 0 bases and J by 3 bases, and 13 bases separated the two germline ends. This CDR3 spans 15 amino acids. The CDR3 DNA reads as TGTGCCAGCAGCTTGGCCGGCGGGAAATTCTACGAGCAGTACTTC. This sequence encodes CASSLAGGKFYEQYF.

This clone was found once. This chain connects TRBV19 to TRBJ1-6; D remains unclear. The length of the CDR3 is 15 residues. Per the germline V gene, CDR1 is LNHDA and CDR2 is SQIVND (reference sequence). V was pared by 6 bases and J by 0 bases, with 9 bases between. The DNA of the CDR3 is TGTGCCAGTAGAATAAAGAGCTCCTATAATTCACCCCTCCACTTT. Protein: CASRIKSSYNSPLHF.

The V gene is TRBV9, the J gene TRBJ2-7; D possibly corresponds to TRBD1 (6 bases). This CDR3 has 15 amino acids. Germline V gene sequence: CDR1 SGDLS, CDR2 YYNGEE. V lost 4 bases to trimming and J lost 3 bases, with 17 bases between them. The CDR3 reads CASSPDGTTNYEQYF. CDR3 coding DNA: TGTGCCAGCAGCCCAGACGGGACAACCAACTACGAGCAGTACTTC. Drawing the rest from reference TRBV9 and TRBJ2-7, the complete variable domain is DSGVTQTPKHLITATGQRVTLRCSPRSGDLSVYWYQQSLDQGLQFLIQYYNGEERAKGNILERFSAQQFPDLHSELNLSSLELGDSALYFCASSPDGTTNYEQYFGPGTRLTVT.

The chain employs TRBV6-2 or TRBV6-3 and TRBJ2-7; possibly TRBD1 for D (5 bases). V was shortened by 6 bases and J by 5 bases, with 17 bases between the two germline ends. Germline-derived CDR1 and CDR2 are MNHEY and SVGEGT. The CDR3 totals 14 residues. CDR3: CASSQDLRVDEQYF. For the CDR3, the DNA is TGTGCCAGCAGCCAAGACCTCAGGGTTGACGAGCAGTACTTC.

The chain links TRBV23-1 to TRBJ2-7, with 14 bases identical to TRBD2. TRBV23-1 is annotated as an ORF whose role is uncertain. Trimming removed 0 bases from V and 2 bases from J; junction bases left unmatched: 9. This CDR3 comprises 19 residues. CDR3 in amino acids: CASSQSAGTSGRVAYEQYF. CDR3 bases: TGCGCCAGCAGTCAATCGGCCGGGACTAGCGGGAGAGTCGCCTACGAGCAGTACTTC.

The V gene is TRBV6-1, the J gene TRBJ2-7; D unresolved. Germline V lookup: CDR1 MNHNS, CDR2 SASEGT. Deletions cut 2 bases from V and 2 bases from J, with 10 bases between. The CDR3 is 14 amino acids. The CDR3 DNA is TGTGCCAGCAGTGAACAGATCGGCGCCTACGAGCAGTACTTC. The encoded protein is CASSEQIGAYEQYF.

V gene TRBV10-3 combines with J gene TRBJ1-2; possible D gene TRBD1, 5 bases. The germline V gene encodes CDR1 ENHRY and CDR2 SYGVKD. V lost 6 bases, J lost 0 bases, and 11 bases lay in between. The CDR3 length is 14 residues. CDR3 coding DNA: TGTGCCATCAGGGCGGACACCACTAACTATGGCTACACCTTC. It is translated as CAIRADTTNYGYTF.

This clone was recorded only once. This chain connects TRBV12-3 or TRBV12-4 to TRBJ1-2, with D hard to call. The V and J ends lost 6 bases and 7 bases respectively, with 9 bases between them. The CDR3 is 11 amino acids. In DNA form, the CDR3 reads TGTGCCAGCAGGAACCGGGGTGGCTACACCTTC. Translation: CASRNRGGYTF.

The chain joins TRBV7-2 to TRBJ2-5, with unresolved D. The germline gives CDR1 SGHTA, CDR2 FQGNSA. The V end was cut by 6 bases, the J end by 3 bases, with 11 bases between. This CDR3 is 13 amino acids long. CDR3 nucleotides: TGTGCCAGCAGTTCACCTAATGAAGAGACCCAGTACTTC. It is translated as CASSSPNEETQYF.

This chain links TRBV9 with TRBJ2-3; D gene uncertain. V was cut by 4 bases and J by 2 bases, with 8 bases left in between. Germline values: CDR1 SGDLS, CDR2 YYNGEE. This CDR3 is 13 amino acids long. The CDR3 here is CASSPDSTDTQYF. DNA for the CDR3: TGTGCCAGCAGCCCCGACTCCACAGATACGCAGTATTTT. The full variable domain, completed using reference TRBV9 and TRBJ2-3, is DSGVTQTPKHLITATGQRVTLRCSPRSGDLSVYWYQQSLDQGLQFLIQYYNGEERAKGNILERFSAQQFPDLHSELNLSSLELGDSALYFCASSPDSTDTQYFGPGTRLTVL.